This T cell receptor (beta chain) was captured by sequencing in a study of monozygotic twins with inflammatory bowel disease. Regarding the study as a whole: No one strong IBD-associated signal or clonotype was supported. A distinction between different T cell subtypes was not possible.

Each sample's cDNA came from eight separate reactions. TCRdb reprocessed the 5' RACE reads, with one entry per CDR3 protein and no DNA. The listing records around 210,000 distinct CDR3 sequences. The CDR3 is made up of 13 amino acids. As for this clonotype: Antigen specificity is unknown.

The V and J genes are TRBV12-3 or TRBV12-4 and TRBJ2-2; TCRdb lists TRBD1, though no DNA is available to test this call. The sequencing sample was made of blood. This clonotype was sampled from a human donor with ulcerative colitis or Crohn's disease, or a healthy co-twin of an affected twin (not recorded which). CDR3 protein: CASTSTGAGELFF.